This TCR beta chain came from a study of graft-versus-host responses after intestinal transplantation (dated by TCRdb to about 2021). Broadly, across the study: The transplants that recipients got were multivisceral, liver-intestinal, or isolated intestinal. All recipients received anti-thymocyte globulin induction followed by maintenance tacrolimus and steroids for around three years. After intestinal transplantation, graft-versus-host and host-versus-graft alloreactive T cell clones were followed in the graft, circulation and bone marrow using bulk TCR-beta CDR3 sequencing. To identify alloreactive clones, pre-transplant mixed lymphocyte reaction products were sequenced and then compared with unstimulated pre-transplant donor and recipient T cells. The cohort enrolled about two dozen intestinal transplant recipients, one of whom was a retransplant, and 3 patients without pretransplant specimens were excluded. A peak of at least 4% donor T cells among recipient peripheral blood mononuclear cells was the definition used for donor T cell macrochimerism. Samples from a few later patients were sequenced in-house on an Illumina MiSeq with MiXCR processing rather than by the commercial service.

Only a few counts were recorded for this clone. Its antigen specificity is not known. The record has no base qualities; no much larger clone is one base away. The time point label corresponds to: cells obtained before transplantation from donor or recipient. CD3+CD4+ and CD3+CD8+ populations were FACS-sorted from unstimulated pre-transplant donor and recipient cells taken from spleen or lymph nodes. Library method: the immunoSEQ multiplex PCR assay. For most patients, genomic DNA was isolated using the Qiagen DNeasy Blood and Tissue Kit and was shipped frozen to Adaptive Biotechnologies for TCR sequencing. For most patients, genomic DNA was subjected to high-throughput TCR-beta CDR3 sequencing by Adaptive Biotechnologies. In the original analysis: TCR sequencing data were retrieved from Adaptive's ImmunoSEQ software for more than 15 patients, whereas a few other patients were processed with MiXCR and VDJtools. To correct CD4 versus CD8 sorting errors, any sequence found in both subsets at a frequency ratio below 5:1 was removed. CDR3 nucleotide sequences shared between donor and recipient were removed because the origin of such sequences could not be assigned. At least 2-fold expansion over unstimulated cells and a minimum CFSE-low frequency of 0.002% (template counts) or 0.001% (read counts) were required for clones to be classified as alloreactive. Mappable clones were those detected in sequenced pre-transplant spleen, lymph node, or MLR CFSE-low populations of the donor or recipient. The cumulative frequency of alloreactive clones was calculated as a percentage of all sequences, weighted by copy number. TCRdb took over this immuneACCESS table, retaining in-frame rearrangements with V and J assigned. Such tables are incomplete; in checked studies, under half of the missing clones stem from an unresolved V gene, and the remainder is unexplained. From that table come the V and J calls and clone size; the DNA was used to work out D and trimming. Across this sample there are approximately 130,000 clones, with approximately 94% seen only once. Around 0.16% of the sample belongs to the ten largest clones.

The full study reports these points: Early after transplant, peak levels of circulating GvH clones were found to be associated with declines in HvG clones. The conclusions were limited by the relatively low number and heterogeneity of the intestinal transplant patients. In the allografts of patients with donor T cell macrochimerism, GvH to HvG T cell clonal ratios were high. GvH clones were detected in recipient bone marrow, and some of these GvH clones were observed earlier in ileal mucosa or blood, consistent with an intestinal mucosal origin.

The CDR3, from cysteine to phenylalanine, totals 13 residues. Just CDR3 DNA is preserved here, 39 bases in frame from base 1. The germline V gene (reference sequence) provides CDR1 SGHNT and CDR2 YYREEE. The junction shows trimming of 4 bases on V and 7 bases on J, and the gene matches do not reach 7 bases of it. The chain links TRBV5-4 with TRBJ2-7; TRBD2 fits 8 bases in the junction. The TCR originated in a human donor who received an intestinal transplant. The sequencing here drew on unstimulated CD4+ T cells sorted from spleen or lymph node cells, taken before intestinal transplant. The nucleotides are TGTGCCAGCAGCCTTGCCGGGAGGGGGGAGCAGTACTTC. This sequence encodes CASSLAGRGEQYF.